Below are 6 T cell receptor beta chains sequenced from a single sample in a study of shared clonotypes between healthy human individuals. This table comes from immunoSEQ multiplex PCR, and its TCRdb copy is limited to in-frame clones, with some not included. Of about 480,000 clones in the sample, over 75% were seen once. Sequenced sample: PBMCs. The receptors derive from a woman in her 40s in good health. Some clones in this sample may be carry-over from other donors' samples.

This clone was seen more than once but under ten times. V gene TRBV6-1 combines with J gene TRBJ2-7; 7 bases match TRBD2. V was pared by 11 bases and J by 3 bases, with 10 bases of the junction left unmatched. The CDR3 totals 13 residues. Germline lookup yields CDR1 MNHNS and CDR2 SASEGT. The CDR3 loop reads CAGRGASGYEQYF. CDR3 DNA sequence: TGTGCCGGCCGCGGGGCTAGCGGCTACGAGCAGTACTTC.

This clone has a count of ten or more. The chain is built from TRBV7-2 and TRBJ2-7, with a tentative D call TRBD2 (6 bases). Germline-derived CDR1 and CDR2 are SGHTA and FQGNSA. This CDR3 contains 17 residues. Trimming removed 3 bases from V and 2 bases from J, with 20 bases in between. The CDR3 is CASSFASGGITTYEQYF. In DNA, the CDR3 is TGTGCCAGCAGCTTCGCCTCGGGCGGGATAACGACCTACGAGCAGTACTTC. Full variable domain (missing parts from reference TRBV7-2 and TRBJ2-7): GAGVSQSPSNKVTEKGKDVELRCDPISGHTALYWYRQSLGQGLEFLIYFQGNSAPDKSGLPSDRFSAERTGGSVSTLTIQRTQQEDSAVYLCASSFASGGITTYEQYFGPGTRLTVT.

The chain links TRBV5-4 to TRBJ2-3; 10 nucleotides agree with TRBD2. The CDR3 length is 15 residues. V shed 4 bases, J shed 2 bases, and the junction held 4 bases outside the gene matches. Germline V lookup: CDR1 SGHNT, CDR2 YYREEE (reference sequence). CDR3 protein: CASSITSGDTDTQYF. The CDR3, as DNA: TGTGCCAGCAGCATTACTAGCGGGGACACAGATACGCAGTATTTT.

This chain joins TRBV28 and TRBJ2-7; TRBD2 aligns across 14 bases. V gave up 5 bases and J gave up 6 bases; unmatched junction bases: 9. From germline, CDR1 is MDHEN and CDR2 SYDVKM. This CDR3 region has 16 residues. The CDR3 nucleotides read TGTGCCAGCAGTCCCCAGGGACTAGCGGGAGAGATCGAGCAGTACTTC. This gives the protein CASSPQGLAGEIEQYF.

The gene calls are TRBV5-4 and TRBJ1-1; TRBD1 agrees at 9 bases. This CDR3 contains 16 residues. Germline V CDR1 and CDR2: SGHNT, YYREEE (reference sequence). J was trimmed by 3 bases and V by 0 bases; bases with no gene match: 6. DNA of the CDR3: TGTGCCAGCAGCTTGGGAGGGGACAGGGAGGACACTGAAGCTTTCTTT. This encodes CASSLGGDREDTEAFF.

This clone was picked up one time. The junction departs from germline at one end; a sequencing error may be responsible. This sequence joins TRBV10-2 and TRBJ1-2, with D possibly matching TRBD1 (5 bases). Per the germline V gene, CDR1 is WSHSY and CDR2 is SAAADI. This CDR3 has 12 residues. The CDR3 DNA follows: TGCGCCAGCAGGGAGTCAGGGAAGGGCTACACCTTC. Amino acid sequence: CASRESGKGYTF.